The 10 T cell receptor beta chains listed next were all sequenced from one sample in a study of shared clonotypes between healthy human individuals. Clones were sequenced by immunoSEQ multiplex PCR, and TCRdb holds only the in-frame ones, with some missing. The sample shows 950,000 to 1,100,000 clones, approximately 76% of them seen only once. The sequenced material came from memory CD4+ T cells sorted from blood. Subset specified: CD45RA-negative fraction. These receptors originate from a man aged 18-30 years in good health.

This clone has just one count. The rearrangement uses TRBV2 and TRBJ2-3; the D is unclear. The CDR3 contains 13 residues. V lost 8 bases to trimming and J lost 0 bases, with 9 bases between them. Germline loops: CDR1 SNHLY, CDR2 FYNNEI. CDR3: CASAGPSTDTQYF. The CDR3 DNA reads as TGTGCCAGCGCAGGACCTAGCACAGATACGCAGTATTTT.

This chain links TRBV5-1 with TRBJ2-1; TRBD2 is a possible D gene (5 bases). From germline, CDR1 is SGHRS and CDR2 YFSETQ. The V gene lost 1 base and the J gene lost 7 bases, with 18 bases spanning the gap. There are 16 residues in the CDR3. CDR3 coding DNA: TGCGCCAGCAGCTTGTCTAGCCCTGTGATTCGGAATGAGCAGTTCTTC. Translation gives CASSLSSPVIRNEQFF.

This chain links TRBV30 with TRBJ2-5, with 10 bases identical to TRBD2. V shed 8 bases and J 5 bases; nucleotides not matched to a gene: 2. CDR3 length equals 11 residues. Germline-derived CDR1 and CDR2 are GTSNPN and SVGIG (reference sequence). The CDR3 region is CAGTSDETQYF. In DNA, the CDR3 is TGTGCCGGGACTAGCGATGAGACCCAGTACTTC. The full variable domain, with the rest looked up from reference TRBV30 and TRBJ2-5, is SQTIHQWPATLVQPVGSPLSLECTVEGTSNPNLYWYRQAAGRGLQLLFYSVGIGQISSEVPQNLSASRPQDRQFILSSKKLLLSDSGFYLCAGTSDETQYFGPGTRLLVL.

V usage is TRBV7-2 and J usage is TRBJ2-7, with TRBD1 matching over 8 bases. Germline CDR1 SGHTA, CDR2 FQGNSA. CDR3 length: 15 residues. Trimming cost V 5 bases and J 3 bases; bases outside gene matches: 9. DNA for the CDR3: TGTGCCAGCAGCCCGATGGCAGGGGGCTTCTACGAGCAGTACTTC. The encoded protein is CASSPMAGGFYEQYF.

The chain couples TRBV30 to TRBJ2-6; D not resolved. V was pared by 3 bases and J by 4 bases, with 10 bases between. The CDR3 runs to 14 residues. CDR1 GTSNPN and CDR2 SVGIG come from the germline V gene (reference sequence). The CDR3 here is CAWSPGAGANVLTF. DNA for the CDR3: TGTGCCTGGAGCCCGGGCGCCGGGGCCAACGTCCTGACTTTC.

V is TRBV27 and J is TRBJ2-7, with D perhaps being TRBD1 or TRBD2 (5 bases each). Germline assignment: CDR1 MNHEY and CDR2 SMNVEV (reference sequence). This CDR3 has 14 amino acids. The V gene lost 5 bases and the J gene lost 0 bases, with 11 bases spanning the gap. The CDR3 DNA reads as TGTGCCAGCAGTCTACGGGACGCCTCCTACGAGCAGTACTTC. Protein: CASSLRDASYEQYF.

CDR3 DNA: TGTGCCAGCAGCTTCTCTAACCGGCTAGCGAACACCGGGGAGCTGTTTTTT. This translates into CASSFSNRLANTGELFF. V usage is TRBV13 and J usage is TRBJ2-2; D remains unclear. Germline lookup yields CDR1 PRHDT and CDR2 FYEKMQ (reference sequence). Between the trimmed V and J ends, which lost 3 bases and 0 bases, there was a span of 14 bases. This CDR3 has 17 amino acids.

Concerning this clone itself: Other DNA variants within this sample encode the same CDR3. This chain uses TRBV5-1 with TRBJ2-5, with 10 bases matching TRBD1. With V trimmed by 2 bases and J by 5 bases, 3 bases remained unmatched. This CDR3 has 14 residues. From germline, CDR1 is SGHRS and CDR2 YFSETQ. The CDR3 sequence is CASSLGGQGETQYF. The CDR3 DNA is TGCGCCAGCAGCTTAGGGGGACAGGGGGAGACCCAGTACTTC.

The V call is TRBV28, the J call TRBJ1-6; 7 positions agree with TRBD1. Germline CDR1 reads MDHEN; CDR2 reads SYDVKM. The V gene end was trimmed by 7 bases and the J gene end by 3 bases; junction bases not matched to a gene: 9. The CDR3 spans 16 residues. Here the CDR3 reads CASTSQGGGYNSPLHF. The CDR3 region has the DNA TGTGCCAGCACGTCACAAGGGGGCGGCTATAATTCACCCCTCCACTTT.

The chain links TRBV2 to TRBJ2-7; 8 bases match TRBD2. CDR1 and CDR2 from the germline V gene are SNHLY and FYNNEI. J lost 5 bases, V lost 2 bases, and 5 bases had no gene match. CDR3 length: 14 residues. The CDR3 bases are TGTGCCAGCAGTGAACCGGGGGGGCTCAACGAGCAGTACTTC. It is translated as CASSEPGGLNEQYF. Combining the CDR3 with reference TRBV2 and TRBJ2-7 gives the whole variable domain EPEVTQTPSHQVTQMGQEVILRCVPISNHLYFYWYRQILGQKVEFLVSFYNNEISEKSEIFDDQFSVERPDGSNFTLKIRSTKLEDSAMYFCASSEPGGLNEQYFGPGTRLTVT.